The 18 T cell receptor beta chains below were found in one sample sequenced in a study of blood T cells in healthy people across ages. A J-beta primer mix and a sample-barcoded 5' primer were used in a second PCR of about 6 to 12 cycles. From the 5' RACE reads, TCRdb called clonotypes with MiXCR, one entry per CDR3 protein. The table has 750,000 to 950,000 distinct CDR3 sequences, approximately 55% seen once; the top ten hold approximately 41%. Source material: blood. Receptors originate from a man older than 75 in good health.

The chain links TRBV24-1 to TRBJ2-7, with TRBD1 matching over 7 bases. After removal of 3 bases from V and 2 bases from J, the junction contained 6 bases not matched to a gene. The CDR3 extends over 15 amino acids. Germline assignment: CDR1 KGHDR and CDR2 SFDVKD. CDR3 sequence (DNA): TGTGCCACCAGTGATCCCGGACAGGCTCCCTACGAGCAGTACTTC. This translates into CATSDPGQAPYEQYF.

This clonotype was found a few times. The chain recombines TRBV10-2 with TRBJ2-6; a weak D match, TRBD1 (6 bases). The V and J ends lost 3 bases and 2 bases respectively, with 14 bases between them. Germline V gene lookup returns CDR1 WSHSY and CDR2 SAAADI. This CDR3 spans 17 amino acids. CDR3 region: CASSEVRGNPGANVLTF. The CDR3 region has the DNA TGCGCCAGCAGTGAAGTCAGGGGAAATCCTGGGGCCAACGTCCTGACTTTC.

This clonotype turned up a few times. The V and J genes are TRBV10-3 and TRBJ2-5; 10 bases agree with TRBD2. The CDR3 is made up of 17 amino acids. The germline CDR1 and CDR2 sequences are ENHRY and SYGVKD. With V trimmed by 2 bases and J by 3 bases, 9 bases remained unmatched. The CDR3 nucleotides are TGTGCCATCAGTGAGGCGGGGACTAGCGTATACAAAGAGACCCAGTACTTC. It codes for CAISEAGTSVYKETQYF.

V usage is TRBV9 and J usage is TRBJ2-3; the D gene is possibly TRBD2 (5 bases). This CDR3 has 16 residues. V lost 4 bases and J 2 bases, leaving 17 bases between the germline ends. Germline V gene sequence: CDR1 SGDLS, CDR2 YYNGEE. The CDR3 DNA is TGTGCCAGCAGCCCTAGCCGGGTTCTATACACAGATACGCAGTATTTT. Protein product: CASSPSRVLYTDTQYF.

The V and J genes are TRBV20-1 and TRBJ2-3; D is tentatively TRBD1 or TRBD2 (5 bases each). This CDR3 has 14 amino acids. Germline lookup yields CDR1 DFQATT and CDR2 SNEGSKA (reference sequence). Here the CDR3 reads CSLSTGTPTDTQYF. CDR3 sequence (DNA): TGCAGCCTGAGCACGGGGACCCCTACAGATACGCAGTATTTT.

The chain uses TRBV3-1 and TRBJ2-3, with 13 positions matching TRBD2. This CDR3 comprises 18 residues. V lost 0 bases and J lost 14; bases outside the gene matches: 17. Germline lookup yields CDR1 LGHDT and CDR2 YNNKEL (reference sequence). The CDR3 DNA reads TGTGCCAGCAGCCAAGATCCGAGACTAGCGGGAGGACACAGATACGCGTATTTT. Residues: CASSQDPRLAGGHRYAYF.

V is TRBV29-1 and J is TRBJ2-3, with TRBD1 identical over 8 bases. After removal of 6 bases from V and 14 bases from J, the junction contained 7 bases not matched to a gene. The CDR3 sequence is 10 residues long. Germline V gives CDR1 SQVTM, CDR2 ANQGSEA. Written as DNA, the CDR3 is TGCAGCGTCCTCAGGGGGCTTCTGTATTTT. This sequence encodes CSVLRGLLYF.

The chain combines TRBV20-1 with TRBJ2-1; 7 nucleotides agree with TRBD2. This CDR3 spans 14 amino acids. The trim removed 6 bases at V and 8 bases at J, leaving 13 bases unmatched. Germline V CDR1 and CDR2: DFQATT, SNEGSKA (reference sequence). In nucleotides, the CDR3 is TGCAGTGCCAGCCGGGAGGCCGGGTGGGATGAGCAGTTCTTC. Protein: CSASREAGWDEQFF.

This chain joins TRBV2 and TRBJ2-7; 11 bases align to TRBD1. CDR1 is SNHLY and CDR2 is FYNNEI in the germline V gene. Unmatched junction bases numbered 7, after V lost 4 bases and J lost 5 bases. This CDR3 has 15 amino acids. DNA for the CDR3: TGTGCCAGCAGTGTCGAGCGGACAGGGGGCAACGAGCAGTACTTC. It codes for CASSVERTGGNEQYF.

This chain links TRBV2 with TRBJ2-5; a weak D match, TRBD2 (5 bases). Germline CDR1 reads SNHLY; CDR2 reads FYNNEI. Trimming pared 2 bases from V and 7 bases from J, leaving 17 bases between. This CDR3 region has 15 residues. The CDR3 region has the DNA TGTGCCAGCAGTGAAAGCCCACCGGGCGGGTGGACCCAGTACTTC. Protein: CASSESPPGGWTQYF.

This clonotype was seen ten or more times. The chain carries TRBV2 and TRBJ1-4; D is undetermined. CDR1 and CDR2 (germline): SNHLY, FYNNEI. Trimming pared 7 bases from V and 3 bases from J, leaving 15 bases between. CDR3 length: 15 residues. The CDR3 DNA sequence: TGTGCCAGCACAATATTAGGCACGGCTAATGAAAAACTGTTTTTT. Its protein is CASTILGTANEKLFF.

The chain joins TRBV5-1 to TRBJ1-2; D perhaps matches TRBD1 (5 bases). V gave up 4 bases and J gave up 0 bases, with 16 bases separating them. The length of the CDR3 is 16 residues. The germline gives CDR1 SGHRS, CDR2 YFSETQ. The CDR3 sequence is CASSPGTKPTNYGYTF. The CDR3 nucleotides are TGCGCCAGCAGCCCGGGGACGAAGCCTACTAACTATGGCTACACCTTC.

This chain links TRBV9 with TRBJ2-3; 10 nucleotides match TRBD2. The CDR3 loop spans 14 amino acids. Trimming took 5 bases from V and 5 from J; bases not matched to a gene: 5. Germline V gene data show CDR1 as SGDLS and CDR2 as YYNGEE. CDR3 in amino acids: CASSESGRVDTQYF. The CDR3 region has the DNA TGTGCCAGCAGTGAAAGCGGGAGGGTAGATACGCAGTATTTT.

This clonotype was observed a few times. This rearrangement joins TRBV7-2 to TRBJ1-5; 11 positions match TRBD1. With V trimmed by 5 bases and J by 5 bases, 2 bases remained unmatched. Germline values: CDR1 SGHTA, CDR2 FQGNSA. The CDR3 runs 14 residues. CDR3: CASSKGQGDQPQHF. In DNA, the CDR3 is TGTGCCAGCAGCAAGGGACAGGGGGATCAGCCCCAGCATTTT.

This chain uses TRBV28 with TRBJ1-2; D possibly corresponds to TRBD1 (5 bases). Between the trimmed V and J ends, which lost 8 bases and 8 bases, there was a span of 21 bases. In germline, CDR1 is MDHEN, CDR2 SYDVKM. The CDR3 has 14 residues. CDR3 bases: TGTGCCAGCGGCTCTCCGGGGCTCGGTGGCGGCTACACCTTC. Its protein product is CASGSPGLGGGYTF.

This clonotype appeared many times. The chain is built from TRBV2 and TRBJ1-2, with 7 bases identical to TRBD1. CDR1 SNHLY and CDR2 FYNNEI come from the germline V gene. The CDR3 consists of 15 residues. V was clipped by 3 bases and J by 3 bases; unmatched bases: 7. CDR3 protein: CASSELAGTDYGYTF. DNA of the CDR3: TGTGCCAGCAGTGAGTTGGCCGGGACAGACTATGGCTACACCTTC. Full variable domain (remainder filled in from reference TRBV2 and TRBJ1-2): EPEVTQTPSHQVTQMGQEVILRCVPISNHLYFYWYRQILGQKVEFLVSFYNNEISEKSEIFDDQFSVERPDGSNFTLKIRSTKLEDSAMYFCASSELAGTDYGYTFGSGTRLTVV.

The chain employs TRBV6-1 and TRBJ1-3; 10 bases map to TRBD1. V trimming: 6 bases; J trimming: 0 bases; junction bases outside the gene matches: 11. CDR3 size: 18 residues. The germline gives CDR1 MNHNS, CDR2 SASEGT. The DNA of the CDR3 is TGTGCCAGCAGACCTCCGGGACAGGGGCATTTCTCTGGAAACACCATATATTTT. It translates to CASRPPGQGHFSGNTIYF.

The chain has TRBV5-1 and TRBJ2-7; 15 bases are a match to TRBD2. The CDR3 sequence is 18 residues long. The V segment lost 3 bases and the J segment 5 bases; nucleotides outside the gene matches: 12. Looked up from germline, CDR1 is SGHRS and CDR2 is YFSETQ. For the CDR3, the DNA is TGCGCCAGCAGCTCGGAGGGCGGGACTAGCGGGAGGTTCAACGAGCAGTACTTC. Its translation: CASSSEGGTSGRFNEQYF.